The sequence of this T cell receptor (beta chain) was determined in a study of siplizumab effects on memory and regulatory T cells (dated by TCRdb to the late 2010s). Notes on the research overall: The study examined how the anti-CD2 antibody siplizumab affects alloreactive T-cell subsets in allogeneic mixed lymphocyte reactions built from human PBMCs.

From its cysteine to its phenylalanine, the CDR3 spans 11 amino acids. Solely the CDR3 DNA is kept, with 33 bases framed from the first base. V and J are truncated by 0 bases and 7 bases respectively, leaving an intervening sequence of 4 bases. CDR1 and CDR2 were assigned from the germline V gene (reference sequence) as DFQATT and SNEGSKA. What the research found in general, with its limitations: Whether proliferating Tregs from siplizumab cultures actually had suppressive function was not functionally confirmed. Siplizumab significantly reduced the cumulative frequency of alloreactive sequences traceable to unstimulated CD4+ memory T cells. Sequences below about 10^-5 frequency were poorly captured, so only a minor fraction of alloreactive clones could be mapped to unstimulated subsets. Compared with memory T cells, unstimulated naive T cells appeared more diverse, and naive cells seemed to make a substantial contribution to the alloresponse. For roughly 75-96% of proliferating CD4+ or CD8+ clones, no naive or memory phenotype could be assigned. In reactions with siplizumab, an average of about 69% of mappable alloreactive CD4+ clones were Treg-derived, compared with around 28% in control reactions.

Turning to this clone: Its recognized antigen is unknown. No base-level quality is on record; no much larger clone is a single base apart.

Unstimulated CD4+ memory cells were also sequenced in three donor pairs, together with CD4+ naive, CD8+ TEMRA, CD8+ naive and CD8+ effector memory subsets. Sorted unstimulated T cells and proliferating T cells recovered from mixed lymphocyte reactions were subjected to TCRbeta CDR3 sequencing. Fresh whole blood from approximately 10 HLA-typed healthy donors was used to isolate PBMCs. The library came from the immunoSEQ multiplex PCR assay. The deep sequencing platform assayed roughly 10^5 TCR templates per sample. Genomic DNA extracted from sorted T cells was the material used for TCRbeta CDR3 sequencing. As for how the authors treated the data: Clonal analysis of TCRbeta CDR3 data was done in the R programming language. Alloreactive CD4+ and CD8+ clones were identified by comparing unstimulated samples to CFSE-low samples taken after the reaction. Regulatory or non-regulatory origin was assigned to alloreactive CD4+ clones by matching of sequences to sorted unstimulated Treg and non-Treg repertoires. TCRdb stores this immuneACCESS table with in-frame sequences only. Part of the clones is absent; in the studies checked, under half of the shortfall reflects unresolved V genes, and no reason is known for the rest. V, J and clone size are taken as reported in that table, and D and trimming were inferred from the DNA itself. The sample includes about 50,000 clones, with roughly 87% observed a single time. The ten largest clones capture around 0.3% of the sample.

The clonotype comes from a human donor in good health. Here the chain combines TRBV20-1 and TRBJ2-1; the D gene is not confidently resolved. The sample comprised naive CD8+ T cells sorted from blood. This specimen's cell subset or site label, interpreted: unstimulated naive T cells. The nucleotides read TGCAGTGCTAGAGACACGAATGAGCAGTTCTTC. Its amino acids are CSARDTNEQFF.